The 25 T cell receptor beta chains presented below share a single source sample, sequenced in a study of CD8 T cells in Susac syndrome. When the RNA was reverse transcribed, random hexamers were used with an input of roughly 0.5 to 1 ug. MiXCR, applied by TCRdb to the immunoSEQ multiplex PCR reads, yields one record per CDR3 protein. This table has roughly 130,000 distinct CDR3 sequences, about 95% appearing once. What was sequenced was CD4+ T cells from PBMCs. Receptor source: a human donor in good health.

This rearrangement joins TRBV19 to TRBJ2-7; D ambiguous. The germline gives CDR1 LNHDA, CDR2 SQIVND (reference sequence). V lost 4 bases, J lost 4 bases, and 11 bases lay in between. There are 13 residues in the CDR3. The CDR3 DNA reads TGTGCCAGTAGTAAGGGCAGCGAATACGAGCAGTACTTC. Its protein is CASSKGSEYEQYF.

The gene calls are TRBV5-1 and TRBJ2-1; D not certain. CDR1 and CDR2 from the germline V gene are SGHRS and YFSETQ. The CDR3 contains 13 residues. V lost 3 bases to trimming and J lost 9 bases, with 13 bases between them. Here the CDR3 DNA reads TGCGCCAGCAGCTCCCCGAAGTTCGGTGAGCAGTTCTTC. Translation: CASSSPKFGEQFF.

This chain links TRBV25-1 with TRBJ1-1; 9 positions agree with TRBD1. The CDR3 has 17 residues. Unmatched junction bases numbered 12, after V lost 3 bases and J lost 4 bases. Germline CDR1 reads MGHDK; CDR2 reads SYGVNS. CDR3 DNA: TGTGCCAGCAGTGATACCGGGACAGGGTCTTTTGGCACTGAAGCTTTCTTT. Translating it yields CASSDTGTGSFGTEAFF.

The chain couples TRBV29-1 to TRBJ1-2; possible D gene TRBD1, 5 bases. The CDR3 runs 14 residues. With 3 bases removed from V and 4 bases from J, the gap between germline ends came to 15 bases. From germline, CDR1 is SQVTM and CDR2 ANQGSEA. The CDR3 loop is CSVEIGFQGYGYTF. The CDR3 DNA sequence: TGCAGCGTTGAGATAGGTTTTCAGGGCTATGGCTACACCTTC.

The genes are TRBV27 and TRBJ1-5, with 7 positions matching TRBD1. The V gene's germline CDR1 is MNHEY and CDR2 SMNVEV (reference sequence). The CDR3 has 15 amino acids. Trimming took 5 bases from V and 0 from J; bases not matched to a gene: 4. CDR3 amino acids: CASSRDRYSNQPQHF. Written as DNA, the CDR3 is TGTGCCAGCAGTCGGGACAGATATAGCAATCAGCCCCAGCATTTT.

The gene calls are TRBV7-9 and TRBJ2-7; TRBD2 agrees at 10 bases. The CDR3 runs to 15 residues. Trimming took 2 bases from V and 2 from J; bases not matched to a gene: 3. Germline CDR1 and CDR2: SEHNR and FQNEAQ (reference sequence). CDR3 in DNA: TGTGCCAGCAGCTTACGGACTAGCGGAGCCTACGAGCAGTACTTC. It encodes CASSLRTSGAYEQYF. The whole variable domain, remainder taken from reference TRBV7-9 and TRBJ2-7, is DTGVSQNPRHKITKRGQNVTFRCDPISEHNRLYWYRQTLGQGPEFLTYFQNEAQLEKSRLLSDRFSAERPKGSFSTLEIQRTEQGDSAMYLCASSLRTSGAYEQYFGPGTRLTVT.

This CDR3 is CASIGYGEQFF. The CDR3 coding sequence is TGTGCCAGCATAGGGTATGGTGAGCAGTTCTTC. V and J are TRBV28 and TRBJ2-1; unclear D gene. The CDR3 totals 11 residues. Trimming cost V 7 bases and J 9 bases, with 10 bases left between them. Germline assignment: CDR1 MDHEN and CDR2 SYDVKM.

In regard to this clonotype: Since the CDR3 does not end with the conserved phenylalanine or tryptophan, this likely comes from a read error. This chain links TRBV7-2 with TRBJ2-1; tentative D call: TRBD2 (5 bases). CDR3 size: 13 residues. V lost 0 bases to trimming and J lost 8 bases, with 8 bases between them. The V gene's germline CDR1 is SGHTA and CDR2 FQGNSA. CDR3: CASSLAAGDEQFL. The DNA of the CDR3 is TGTGCCAGCAGCTTAGCTGCCGGGGATGAGCAGTTCCTC.

The V call is TRBV12-3 or TRBV12-4, the J call TRBJ2-5; D is unclear. V was cut by 4 bases and J by 0 bases, with 9 bases left in between. This CDR3 has 14 amino acids. CDR3 in amino acids: CASSSHSHQETQYF. In DNA, the CDR3 is TGTGCCAGCAGTTCACACAGCCACCAAGAGACCCAGTACTTC.

The J gene is TRBJ2-6, the V gene TRBV3-1; TRBD2 aligns across 10 bases. The trim removed 1 base at V and 2 bases at J, leaving 5 bases unmatched. CDR1 LGHDT and CDR2 YNNKEL come from the germline V gene (reference sequence). CDR3 length: 18 residues. The CDR3 here is CASSQVIAGGAGANVLTF. CDR3 bases: TGTGCCAGCAGCCAAGTAATAGCGGGAGGTGCTGGGGCCAACGTCCTGACTTTC.

The V and J genes are TRBV18 and TRBJ2-7, with no clear D. V was pared by 3 bases and J by 4 bases, with 13 bases between. The CDR3 loop spans 14 amino acids. The V gene's germline CDR1 is KGHSH and CDR2 LQKENI. The CDR3 nucleotides are TGTGCCAGCTCACCGCAAGGGATCCTATACGAGCAGTACTTC. This codes for CASSPQGILYEQYF.

V is TRBV30 and J is TRBJ2-7; D remains ambiguous. Germline CDR1 and CDR2: GTSNPN and SVGIG (reference sequence). V lost 2 bases and J 1 base, leaving 0 bases between the germline ends. The CDR3 length is 10 residues. The CDR3 sequence: CAWSSYEQYF. The CDR3 region has the DNA TGTGCCTGGAGTTCCTACGAGCAGTACTTC. Full variable domain (rest looked up from reference TRBV30 and TRBJ2-7): SQTIHQWPATLVQPVGSPLSLECTVEGTSNPNLYWYRQAAGRGLQLLFYSVGIGQISSEVPQNLSASRPQDRQFILSSKKLLLSDSGFYLCAWSSYEQYFGPGTRLTVT.

The CDR3 DNA is TGTGCCAGCAACCCCCGTTCCGGGGGGACTAGCGGAAACATTCAGTACTTC. Translated: CASNPRSGGTSGNIQYF. The chain employs TRBV2 and TRBJ2-4, with 11 bases identical to TRBD2. CDR3 size: 17 residues. Germline lookup yields CDR1 SNHLY and CDR2 FYNNEI. V shed 7 bases, J shed 6 bases, and the junction held 14 bases outside the gene matches.

This chain joins TRBV3-1 and TRBJ2-2, with TRBD2 as a possible D gene (6 bases). Trimming shortened V by 0 bases and J by 5 bases, and 19 bases separated the two germline ends. Germline CDR1 is LGHDT and CDR2 is YNNKEL (reference sequence). CDR3 length: 18 amino acids. CDR3 bases: TGTGCCAGCAGCCAAGATCTTGGTGGAGGGGCTCAAACCGGGGAGCTGTTTTTT. This sequence encodes CASSQDLGGGAQTGELFF. Looking up the rest from reference TRBV3-1 and TRBJ2-2 gives the full variable domain: DTAVSQTPKYLVTQMGNDKSIKCEQNLGHDTMYWYKQDSKKFLKIMFSYNNKELIINETVPNRFSPKSPDKAHLNLHINSLELGDSAVYFCASSQDLGGGAQTGELFFGEGSRLTVL.

The rearrangement joins TRBV28 to TRBJ2-7; 12 bases are a match to TRBD2. The V gene end was trimmed by 8 bases and the J gene end by 7 bases; junction bases not matched to a gene: 6. The CDR3 loop spans 13 amino acids. Germline-derived CDR1 and CDR2 are MDHEN and SYDVKM. In DNA, the CDR3 is TGTGCCAGCCTCCGGACTAGCGGGATTGAGCAGTACTTC. Its translation: CASLRTSGIEQYF. The full variable domain, its missing parts supplied by reference TRBV28 and TRBJ2-7, is DVKVTQSSRYLVKRTGEKVFLECVQDMDHENMFWYRQDPGLGLRLIYFSYDVKMKEKGDIPEGYSVSREKKERFSLILESASTNQTSMYLCASLRTSGIEQYFGPGTRLTVT.

The gene calls are TRBV3-1 and TRBJ2-2; 10 bases align to TRBD2. The CDR3 has 15 residues. V lost 0 bases, J lost 6 bases, and 1 base stayed unmatched. The germline CDR1 and CDR2 sequences are LGHDT and YNNKEL (reference sequence). The CDR3 region has the DNA TGTGCCAGCAGCCAAGAAAGCGGGAGGGCCGGGGAGCTGTTTTTT. Its translation is CASSQESGRAGELFF.

V is TRBV20-1 and J is TRBJ2-7; 9 bases line up with TRBD1. The CDR3 totals 14 residues. Germline lookup yields CDR1 DFQATT and CDR2 SNEGSKA (reference sequence). The V and J ends lost 4 bases and 4 bases, in that order; junction bases with no gene match: 8. CDR3 loop: CSANKQGARYEQYF. The CDR3, as DNA: TGCAGTGCTAATAAACAGGGGGCGAGATACGAGCAGTACTTC.

The chain combines TRBV4-1 with TRBJ2-1; D is perhaps TRBD2 (5 bases). The V gene lost 3 bases and the J gene lost 5 bases, with 14 bases spanning the gap. This CDR3 region has 15 residues. The germline CDR1 and CDR2 sequences are MGHRA and YSYEKL. The CDR3 spells CASSQRQDFNNEQFF. Here the CDR3 DNA reads TGCGCCAGCAGCCAGCGTCAGGACTTCAACAATGAGCAGTTCTTC.

The rearrangement uses TRBV28 and TRBJ2-4, with D maybe TRBD2 (5 bases). CDR1 and CDR2 from the germline V gene are MDHEN and SYDVKM. The CDR3 has 15 residues. Trimming took off 8 bases at V and 0 bases at J, with 14 bases between the two ends. CDR3 nucleotide sequence: TGTGCCAGCGGCACGCCCGGGGTAGCCAAAAACATTCAGTACTTC. Translating it yields CASGTPGVAKNIQYF.

The rearrangement uses TRBV29-1 and TRBJ2-1; TRBD1 matches at 7 bases. Germline V gene lookup returns CDR1 SQVTM and CDR2 ANQGSEA. The CDR3 runs 14 residues. The V gene end was trimmed by 7 bases and the J gene end by 2 bases; junction bases not matched to a gene: 8. The CDR3 loop reads CSAATGLTYNEQFF. CDR3 in DNA: TGCAGCGCCGCGACAGGGCTCACCTACAATGAGCAGTTCTTC.

In its sample, this clonotype was seen a few times. The chain joins TRBV14 to TRBJ2-2; no reliable D call. Germline assignment: CDR1 SGHDN and CDR2 FVKESK. The CDR3 contains 11 residues. Trimming shortened V by 3 bases and J by 6 bases, and 2 bases separated the two germline ends. The CDR3 nucleotides are TGTGCCAGCAGCCAGTCCGGGGAGCTGTTTTTT. Translated, it gives CASSQSGELFF.

The J gene is TRBJ2-4, the V gene TRBV28, with D possibly being TRBD1 (6 bases). The germline gives CDR1 MDHEN, CDR2 SYDVKM. The CDR3 has 17 amino acids. Trimming pared 2 bases from V and 2 bases from J, leaving 16 bases between. CDR3 nucleotide sequence: TGTGCCAGCAGTTTAGAGGGGACACGAATGTCCAAAAACATTCAGTACTTC. It yields the protein CASSLEGTRMSKNIQYF.

The chain combines TRBV27 with TRBJ2-5; 14 bases are shared with TRBD2. Unmatched junction bases numbered 10, after V lost 8 bases and J lost 5 bases. The length of the CDR3 is 16 residues. Per germline, CDR1 MNHEY and CDR2 SMNVEV (reference sequence). The CDR3 sequence is CASRRLAGGPGETQYF. In nucleotides, the CDR3 is TGTGCCAGCCGACGACTAGCGGGAGGGCCGGGGGAGACCCAGTACTTC.

CDR3 protein: CASRKRGANNEQFF. CDR3 bases: TGTGCCAGCAGAAAACGGGGGGCCAACAATGAGCAGTTCTTC. V and J are TRBV2 and TRBJ2-1, with D perhaps TRBD2 (7 bases). The V gene lost 6 bases and the J gene lost 5 bases, with 14 bases spanning the gap. CDR1 is SNHLY, CDR2 FYNNEI, per germline. The CDR3 runs 14 residues.

The V and J genes are TRBV27 and TRBJ2-7; TRBD2 agrees at 11 bases. This CDR3 is built from 14 residues. V was pared by 5 bases and J by 7 bases, with 7 bases of the junction left unmatched. From germline, CDR1 is MNHEY and CDR2 SMNVEV (reference sequence). CDR3 residues: CASSKLAGAPEQYF. In DNA form, the CDR3 reads TGTGCCAGCAGTAAACTAGCGGGAGCACCGGAGCAGTACTTC.